Below are 16 T cell receptor beta chains sequenced from a single sample in a study of blood T cells in healthy people across ages. The use of a sample-barcoded 5' primer and a J-beta primer mix characterized a second PCR of roughly 6 to 11 cycles. Via MiXCR, TCRdb re-called the 5' RACE reads, giving one row per CDR3 protein. Seen here are 600,000 to 900,000 distinct CDR3 sequences, roughly 26% observed once, and the top ten hold about 3%. The sample was also linked to a second study, of T cells of mothers and their children.

The sample taken for sequencing was blood. The receptor source for this set is a boy aged 5-17 years in good health.

In its sample, this clonotype was seen a few times. An end of the junction differs from the germline gene, which may be a read error. The rearrangement uses TRBV7-6 and TRBJ2-5; 10 nucleotides line up with TRBD1. CDR3 length: 14 amino acids. Germline V gene sequence: CDR1 SGHVS, CDR2 FNYEAQ. Here the CDR3 DNA reads TGCGCCAGCAGCCCGGGACAGGGGATTCTGGAGCAGTACTTC. Translating gives CASSPGQGILEQYF.

This clonotype has only a few counts. This chain links TRBV7-2 with TRBJ1-5; D uncertain. V lost 3 bases and J lost 5, with 11 bases in between. Germline V lookup: CDR1 SGHTA, CDR2 FQGNSA. The CDR3 extends over 14 amino acids. The CDR3 here is CASSFFGPYQPQHF. The CDR3 nucleotides read TGTGCCAGCAGCTTTTTCGGGCCCTATCAGCCCCAGCATTTT.

The sample holds a few counts of this clonotype. The CDR3 loop is CASSDLSRWTEAFF. As DNA, the CDR3 is TGTGCCAGCAGTGACTTAAGTCGATGGACTGAAGCTTTCTTT. This chain uses TRBV2 with TRBJ1-1, with D uncertain. V was trimmed by 3 bases and J by 5 bases, leaving 13 bases between them. Germline CDR1 reads SNHLY; CDR2 reads FYNNEI. This CDR3 has 14 residues.

This clonotype was counted a few times. The CDR3 nucleotides are TGTGCCAGCAGCGAAAAAGGGACAGGGGTTTCAGATGAGCAGTTCTTC. It is translated as CASSEKGTGVSDEQFF. The V gene is TRBV5-6, the J gene TRBJ2-5; TRBD1 aligns across 10 bases. The end of the DNA aligns better with TRBJ2-1, so the J call may be wrong. CDR1 SGHDT and CDR2 YYEEEE come from the germline V gene. This CDR3 is 16 amino acids long.

The rearrangement uses TRBV9 and TRBJ2-4, with unresolved D. Germline loops: CDR1 SGDLS, CDR2 YYNGEE. V was trimmed by 5 bases and J by 5 bases, leaving 14 bases between them. This CDR3 is built from 14 residues. CDR3: CASSPAQTENIQYF. CDR3 nucleotides: TGTGCCAGCAGTCCGGCCCAGACCGAAAACATTCAGTACTTC.

The rearrangement joins TRBV7-2 to TRBJ1-1; D ambiguous. V lost 5 bases, J lost 3 bases, and 13 bases lay in between. The length of the CDR3 is 14 residues. The germline gives CDR1 SGHTA, CDR2 FQGNSA. CDR3 protein: CASSHSLGDTEAFF. CDR3 in DNA: TGTGCCAGCAGCCATTCACTGGGCGACACTGAAGCTTTCTTT.

The CDR3 coding sequence is TGCGCCAGCAGATTGCGGGACAGCCCCACTAACTATGGCTACACCTTC. Encoded protein: CASRLRDSPTNYGYTF. The chain couples TRBV5-1 to TRBJ1-2; 7 bases are a match to TRBD1. Germline values: CDR1 SGHRS, CDR2 YFSETQ. The ends lost 5 bases at V and 0 bases at J; junction bases unmatched: 10. The CDR3 extends over 16 amino acids.

This chain connects TRBV9 to TRBJ2-7; 13 bases are a match to TRBD2. V lost 3 bases, J lost 5 bases, and 2 bases stayed unmatched. Germline-derived CDR1 and CDR2 are SGDLS and YYNGEE. The CDR3 contains 14 residues. CDR3 nucleotides: TGTGCCAGCAGCGGAACTAGCGGGGGGGACGAGCAGTACTTC. It is translated as CASSGTSGGDEQYF.

The rearrangement joins TRBV18 to TRBJ1-2, with a tentative D call TRBD1 (5 bases). CDR3 length equals 13 residues. V lost 3 bases, J lost 4 bases, and 9 bases lay in between. From germline, CDR1 is KGHSH and CDR2 LQKENI. The CDR3 coding sequence is TGTGCCAGCTCACCCCGGGACCTCTATGGCTACACCTTC. It is translated as CASSPRDLYGYTF.

This sequence joins TRBV5-5 and TRBJ2-3; D unclear. Trimming left V 0 bases short and J 8 bases short, with 10 bases between. This CDR3 is built from 13 residues. Germline V lookup: CDR1 SGHKS, CDR2 YYEKEE (reference sequence). The CDR3 loop is CASSLDGQGTQYF. CDR3 in DNA: TGTGCCAGCAGCTTGGACGGCCAAGGTACGCAGTATTTT.

This clonotype was detected only once. This chain connects TRBV3-1 to TRBJ1-1; a possible D gene is TRBD1 (5 bases). CDR1 LGHDT and CDR2 YNNKEL come from the germline V gene (reference sequence). This CDR3 is 15 amino acids long. Trimming took 3 bases from V and 6 from J, leaving 17 bases between them. This CDR3 is CASSHYPGESSEAFF. The CDR3 DNA is TGTGCCAGCAGCCATTATCCGGGGGAATCATCTGAAGCTTTCTTT.

In this sample, this clonotype turned up a few times. The chain combines TRBV29-1 with TRBJ2-1; TRBD1 matches 7 bases. The assigned J gene may be wrong: the sequence end matches TRBJ2-7 better. The CDR3 runs 14 residues. Germline-derived CDR1 and CDR2 are SQVTM and ANQGSEA. CDR3 loop: CSVGTALRGYEQYF. CDR3 bases: TGCAGCGTGGGGACAGCCCTGAGGGGCTACGAGCAGTACTTC.

This clonotype was recorded at least ten times. This sequence joins TRBV2 and TRBJ1-1; tentatively, D is TRBD1 (6 bases). Per the germline V gene, CDR1 is SNHLY and CDR2 is FYNNEI. Trimming pared 6 bases from V and 2 bases from J, leaving 10 bases between. The CDR3 has 13 amino acids. The CDR3 spells CASSKQGNTEAFF. In nucleotides, the CDR3 is TGTGCCAGCAGCAAACAGGGAAACACTGAAGCTTTCTTT.

The chain links TRBV7-8 to TRBJ2-1; D gene unclear. The CDR3 extends over 12 amino acids. The V gene lost 4 bases and the J gene lost 8 bases, with 9 bases spanning the gap. Looked up from germline, CDR1 is SGHVS and CDR2 is FQNEAQ. For the CDR3, the DNA is TGTGCCAGCAGCTCTGAATTCGATGAGCAGTTCTTC. Amino acid sequence: CASSSEFDEQFF.

The sample holds a few counts of this clonotype. CDR3 region: CASSYSRGSSYNEQFF. CDR3 DNA: TGTGCCAGCAGTTACTCACGAGGGAGCTCCTACAATGAGCAGTTCTTC. The rearrangement links TRBV6-7 to TRBJ2-1; TRBD2 is a possible D gene (5 bases). TRBV6-7 is sorted into the ORF group, with uncertain function. Deletions cut 0 bases from V and 0 bases from J, with 9 bases between. This CDR3 is 16 amino acids long.

The chain carries TRBV10-2 and TRBJ2-3, with 11 nucleotides matching TRBD2. CDR1 and CDR2 (germline): WSHSY, SAAADI. The CDR3 loop spans 15 amino acids. Germline trimming cut 6 bases from V and 5 bases from J; bases unmatched to any gene: 7. The CDR3 reads CASRVSGRVGDTQYF. CDR3 sequence (DNA): TGCGCCAGCAGAGTTAGCGGGAGGGTTGGAGATACGCAGTATTTT.